This T cell receptor (beta chain) was sequenced during a study of blood T cells in healthy people across ages. A second PCR of about 7 to 12 cycles used a sample-barcoded 5' primer and a J-beta primer mix. TCRdb analysed the 5' RACE reads with MiXCR anew, one entry per CDR3 protein. Among about 590,000 distinct CDR3 sequences, less than 35% were seen once, and the ten largest hold roughly 14%. Per sample, extraction of total RNA gave at least 6 micrograms in every case. The CDR3 consists of 13 residues. The V end was cut by 7 bases, the J end by 9 bases, with 16 bases between. Per the germline V gene, CDR1 is ENHRY and CDR2 is SYGVKD.

The sample comprised blood. The TCR was taken from a woman older than 75 in good health. The chain couples TRBV10-3 to TRBJ2-4; D tentatively fits TRBD1 or TRBD2 (6 bases each). The CDR3 is CAINQGGLSIQYF. The DNA of the CDR3 is TGTGCCATCAATCAAGGGGGGCTTAGCATTCAGTACTTC.